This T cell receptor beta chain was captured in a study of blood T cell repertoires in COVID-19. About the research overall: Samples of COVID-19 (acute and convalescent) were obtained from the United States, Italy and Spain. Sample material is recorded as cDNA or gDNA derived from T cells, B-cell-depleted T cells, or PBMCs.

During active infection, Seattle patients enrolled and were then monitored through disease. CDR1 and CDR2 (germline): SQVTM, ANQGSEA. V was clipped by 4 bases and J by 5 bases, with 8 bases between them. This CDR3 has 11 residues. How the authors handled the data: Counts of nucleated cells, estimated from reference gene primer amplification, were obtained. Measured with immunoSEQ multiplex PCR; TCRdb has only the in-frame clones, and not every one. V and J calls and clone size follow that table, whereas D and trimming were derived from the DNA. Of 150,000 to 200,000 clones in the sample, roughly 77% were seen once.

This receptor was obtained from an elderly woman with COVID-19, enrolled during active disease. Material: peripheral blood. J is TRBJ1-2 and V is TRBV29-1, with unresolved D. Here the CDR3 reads CSVAEGYGYTF. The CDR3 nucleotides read TGCAGCGTTGCCGAGGGATATGGCTACACCTTC.